The 17 T cell receptor beta chains presented below share a single source sample, sequenced in a study of neoadjuvant anti-PD-1 for oral cavity cancer. Generated by immunoSEQ multiplex PCR, the TCRdb table keeps only in-frame clones and is missing some. Here the sample spans about 14,000 clones, roughly 82% being singletons. Time point: after neoadjuvant nivolumab, at surgical resection. The sequences come from PBMCs, collected after nivolumab (anti-PD-1) treatment. The receptors shown here come from a person aged 40 to 85 with oral cavity squamous cell carcinoma.

This clone was seen only a few times. The gene calls are TRBV27 and TRBJ2-4; D could derive from TRBD1 or TRBD2 (6 bases each). The CDR3 length is 14 residues. Germline values: CDR1 MNHEY, CDR2 SMNVEV (reference sequence). V was trimmed by 5 bases and J by 2 bases, leaving 10 bases between them. Written as DNA, the CDR3 is TGTGCCAGCAGTCATGGGGGGCCCAAAAACATTCAGTACTTC. This gives the protein CASSHGGPKNIQYF.

The V gene is TRBV11-2, the J gene TRBJ2-6; 8 bases line up with TRBD1. V lost 3 bases and J lost 1; bases outside the gene matches: 11. Germline V lookup: CDR1 SGHAT, CDR2 FQNNGV. The length of the CDR3 is 19 residues. The CDR3 spells CASSFLSGGVESGANVLTF. CDR3 bases: TGTGCCAGCAGCTTCCTATCAGGGGGCGTAGAGTCTGGGGCCAACGTCCTGACTTTC. Using reference TRBV11-2 and TRBJ2-6 for the parts outside the CDR3, the full variable domain is EAGVAQSPRYKIIEKRQSVAFWCNPISGHATLYWYQQILGQGPKLLIQFQNNGVVDDSQLPKDRFSAERLKGVDSTLKIQPAKLEDSAVYLCASSFLSGGVESGANVLTFGAGSRLTVL.

The chain joins TRBV6-5 to TRBJ2-7; TRBD1 agrees at 8 bases. V was clipped by 7 bases and J by 7 bases; unmatched bases: 9. This CDR3 region has 13 residues. Germline V gives CDR1 MNHEY, CDR2 SVGAGI. As DNA, the CDR3 is TGTGCCAGCACCCTGACAGGGGTCGGGGAGCAGTACTTC. Translated: CASTLTGVGEQYF.

The chain has TRBV30 and TRBJ2-5; possibly TRBD2 for D (6 bases). Per germline, CDR1 GTSNPN and CDR2 SVGIG (reference sequence). The CDR3 has 14 residues. V was clipped by 3 bases and J by 5 bases, with 16 bases between them. In DNA form, the CDR3 reads TGTGCCTGGAGCCTGGGACTTTTCTCGGAGACCCAGTACTTC. This sequence encodes CAWSLGLFSETQYF.

V is TRBV6-1 and J is TRBJ2-1; TRBD2 matches at 14 bases. There are 14 residues in the CDR3. CDR1 and CDR2 (germline): MNHNS, SASEGT. V gave up 7 bases and J gave up 7 bases; unmatched junction bases: 3. The CDR3 loop is CASNGLAGGNEQFF. Here the CDR3 DNA reads TGTGCCAGCAACGGACTAGCGGGAGGTAATGAGCAGTTCTTC.

This clone came up once. The genes are TRBV7-2 and TRBJ1-1; 9 positions match TRBD1. J gave up 1 base and V 5 bases, and 2 bases lay outside the gene matches. This CDR3 comprises 14 residues. Germline V gene lookup returns CDR1 SGHTA and CDR2 FQGNSA. Here the CDR3 reads CASSTGGWNTEAFF. CDR3 sequence (DNA): TGTGCCAGCAGCACAGGGGGCTGGAACACTGAAGCTTTCTTT.

This rearrangement joins TRBV7-2 to TRBJ2-2; D remains unclear. Trimming took off 1 base at V and 6 bases at J, with 15 bases between the two ends. This CDR3 region has 16 residues. CDR1 and CDR2 (germline): SGHTA, FQGNSA. The CDR3 loop is CASSLVSSTYPGELFF. CDR3 nucleotides: TGTGCCAGCAGCTTAGTGTCCAGCACGTATCCCGGGGAGCTGTTTTTT.

This chain uses TRBV2 with TRBJ2-7; 14 nucleotides match TRBD2. CDR1 and CDR2 from the germline V gene are SNHLY and FYNNEI. The ends lost 8 bases at V and 2 bases at J; junction bases unmatched: 8. The CDR3 totals 16 residues. Here the CDR3 DNA reads TGTGCCAGCGCGGGACTAGCGGGAGTAGCCGCCTACGAGCAGTACTTC. It encodes CASAGLAGVAAYEQYF.

V and J are TRBV5-1 and TRBJ1-5; D is unclear. With 0 bases removed from V and 4 bases from J, the gap between germline ends came to 8 bases. This CDR3 has 14 amino acids. Germline V CDR1 and CDR2: SGHRS, YFSETQ. The CDR3 sequence: CASSLGRENQPQHF. The CDR3 DNA sequence: TGCGCCAGCAGCTTGGGTCGGGAAAATCAGCCCCAGCATTTT.

The chain is built from TRBV21-1 and TRBJ1-5. TRBV21-1 is a pseudogene. The CDR3 extends over 14 amino acids. The CDR3 sequence is CASTTSRDNQPQHF. The CDR3 nucleotides read TGTGCCAGCACCACTAGTAGGGACAATCAGCCCCAGCATTTT.

This clone was seen only once. The chain uses TRBV4-1 and TRBJ2-3; TRBD2 aligns across 7 bases. CDR1 is MGHRA, CDR2 YSYEKL, per germline. V lost 0 bases and J lost 0; bases outside the gene matches: 6. CDR3 length: 17 residues. The CDR3 spells CASSQEGGGPSTDTQYF. The CDR3 DNA is TGCGCCAGCAGCCAAGAGGGCGGGGGTCCGAGCACAGATACGCAGTATTTT.

The rearrangement links TRBV6-5 to TRBJ2-1, with 11 bases fitting TRBD2. Germline CDR1 and CDR2: MNHEY and SVGAGI. The CDR3 is made up of 15 amino acids. The V and J ends lost 4 bases and 7 bases, in that order; junction bases with no gene match: 6. Written as DNA, the CDR3 is TGTGCCAGCAGTTTAGCGGGAGGGAGGGCAAATGAGCAGTTCTTC. Its protein product is CASSLAGGRANEQFF.

This clone was seen only a few times. The V call is TRBV30, the J call TRBJ2-7; no clear D gene. The CDR3 sequence is 12 residues long. Per germline, CDR1 GTSNPN and CDR2 SVGIG (reference sequence). The V gene lost 8 bases and the J gene lost 5 bases, with 16 bases spanning the gap. CDR3 DNA: TGTGCCCGAAAAGGTGCGGCCAACGAGCAGTACTTC. This codes for CARKGAANEQYF.

A few counts support this clone. CDR3 in DNA: TGTGCCAGCCACCCGGGACAGTGGAATGAAAAACTGTTTTTT. This codes for CASHPGQWNEKLFF. The V and J genes are TRBV2 and TRBJ1-4, with 7 bases lining up with TRBD1. Germline V CDR1 and CDR2: SNHLY, FYNNEI. The V and J ends lost 8 bases and 5 bases, in that order; junction bases with no gene match: 8. The CDR3 totals 14 residues. The full variable domain, completed using reference TRBV2 and TRBJ1-4, is EPEVTQTPSHQVTQMGQEVILRCVPISNHLYFYWYRQILGQKVEFLVSFYNNEISEKSEIFDDQFSVERPDGSNFTLKIRSTKLEDSAMYFCASHPGQWNEKLFFGSGTQLSVL.

The gene calls are TRBV6-6 and TRBJ1-2; the match to TRBD1 covers 7 bases. Germline CDR1 is MNHNY and CDR2 is SVGAGI (reference sequence). Germline trimming cut 5 bases from V and 5 bases from J; bases unmatched to any gene: 8. The CDR3 loop spans 14 amino acids. CDR3 loop: CASSAQGEIYGYTF. In nucleotides, the CDR3 is TGTGCCAGCAGTGCTCAGGGGGAGATTTATGGCTACACCTTC.

The J gene is TRBJ2-4, the V gene TRBV5-8, with D tentatively TRBD1 or TRBD2 (6 bases each). The CDR3 spans 16 residues. V was pared by 4 bases and J by 3 bases, with 17 bases between. Per the germline V gene, CDR1 is SGHTS and CDR2 is YDEGEE. CDR3 loop: CASSRAGRGGKNIQYF. DNA of the CDR3: TGTGCCAGCAGCCGCGCGGGGCGAGGGGGCAAAAACATTCAGTACTTC.

CDR3 protein: CASSDQPNTEAFF. Here the CDR3 DNA reads TGTGCCAGCAGTGACCAGCCGAACACTGAAGCTTTCTTT. The chain carries TRBV6-4 and TRBJ1-1; D is uncertain. Trimming left V 2 bases short and J 1 base short, with 5 bases between. The CDR3 runs to 13 residues. Germline V lookup: CDR1 MRHNA, CDR2 SNTAGT.